Listed below are T cell receptor beta chains from one sample, sequenced in a study of OX40 agonist ivuxolimab in advanced cancers. Clones were sequenced by immunoSEQ multiplex PCR, and TCRdb holds only the in-frame ones, with some missing. This table holds roughly 42,000 clones, around nine tenths found once. This material consisted of CD4+ or CD8+ T cells sorted from blood, taken in a trial of the OX40 agonist ivuxolimab. The receptors come from an adult with an advanced solid tumor such as melanoma, head and neck, liver or kidney cancer. The CDR3 runs from the conserved cysteine through the conserved F or W. The D gene is left open where the match is weak. Clone size is stated in some rows and not others, as once, few, many or a class when expanded.

. TRBJ2-7 TRBV4-1 . TGCGCCAGCAGCCAGCTGGCCGGGAGCTCCTACGAGCAGTACTTC CASSQLAGSSYEQYF
. TRBJ2-7 TRBV6-1 . TGTGCCAGCATAGGCTGGGGGAGCGAGCAGTACTTC CASIGWGSEQYF
. TRBJ1-3 TRBV9 . TGTGCCAGCAGCGTAGCGGTCGGGGGTGGGGACACCATATATTTT CASSVAVGGGDTIYF
. TRBJ2-2 TRBV13 . TGTGCCAGCAGTGTTGGGACTACCGGGGAGCTGTTTTTT CASSVGTTGELFF
few TRBJ1-4 TRBV9 . TGTGCCAGCAGCGGAGCCGGGACAACTAATGAAAAACTGTTTTTT CASSGAGTTNEKLFF
. TRBJ1-1 TRBV5-1 . TGCGCCAGCAGCTTAACAGGGAGTGAAGCTTTCTTT CASSLTGSEAFF
. TRBJ2-5 TRBV7-9 TRBD1 TGTGCCAGCAGCCTACGACAGGGGGCCCAAGAGACCCAGTACTTC CASSLRQGAQETQYF
. TRBJ2-3 TRBV5-5 . TGTGCCAGCAGCTTGAGGTGGGGCACAGATACGCAGTATTTT CASSLRWGTDTQYF
medium-sized TRBJ1-3 TRBV4-1 . TGCGCCAGCAGCTGGAGTCGGGCCGCCTCTGGAAACACCATATATTTT CASSWSRAASGNTIYF
. TRBJ2-7 TRBV30 . TGTGCCTGGAGTAACGCCAGAGATTACGAGCAGTACTTC CAWSNARDYEQYF
. TRBJ2-1 TRBV7-9 . TGTGCGGGAAGGGGCTACTACAATGAGCAGTTCTTC CAGRGYYNEQFF
. TRBJ2-2 TRBV18 . TGTGCCAGCTCACCGAGCTTAGGCGGAACCGGGGAGCTGTTTTTT CASSPSLGGTGELFF
. TRBJ2-7 TRBV7-9 . TGTGCCAGTAAGGAAACCTACGAGCAGTACTTC CASKETYEQYF
. TRBJ1-2 TRBV27 . TGTGCCAGCAGTTTAGAGGGGTCGGGCGGCTACACCTTC CASSLEGSGGYTF
. TRBJ2-7 TRBV9 TRBD1 TGTGCCAGCAGCCCCCTGGGACAGACCTACGAGCAGTACTTC CASSPLGQTYEQYF
. TRBJ2-2 TRBV7-6 TRBD2 TGTGCCAGCAGCGCCAACAGCGGGGGGGCCGGCGGGGAGCTGTTTTTT CASSANSGGAGGELFF
. TRBJ2-7 TRBV2 TRBD2 TGTGCCAGCAGTGATTTTAGCGGGGGGACCTACGAGCAGTACTTC CASSDFSGGTYEQYF
. TRBJ2-2 TRBV11-2 . TGTGCCAGCACCCTATATAACACCGGGGAGCTGTTTTTT CASTLYNTGELFF
. TRBJ2-1 TRBV4-1 . TGCGCCAGCAGCCCGGCAGGGTACTCCTACAATGAGCAGTTCTTC CASSPAGYSYNEQFF
. TRBJ1-1 TRBV7-8 . TGTGCCAGCAGCTTAGGGATTTTCGGCACTGAAGCTTTCTTT CASSLGIFGTEAFF
. TRBJ1-2 TRBV6-1 . TGTGCCAGCAGTTCGGCAGGGTGGAACTATGGCTACACCTTC CASSSAGWNYGYTF
. TRBJ1-4 TRBV7-3 . TGTGCCAGCAGACCAGACAGGTTCCCGAAGGAAAAACTGTTTTTT CASRPDRFPKEKLFF
. TRBJ1-2 TRBV5-1 . TGCGCCAGCAGCTTGTTTCCTAACTATGGCTACACCTTC CASSLFPNYGYTF
. TRBJ1-5 TRBV27 TRBD1 TGTGCCAGCAGTTTAGGGACAGGGGGTTATCAGCCCCAGCATTTT CASSLGTGGYQPQHF
. TRBJ2-1 TRBV15 TRBD2 TGTGCCACCAGCAGACCTAGCGGGAGGGCGAGGTACAATGAGCAGTTCTTC CATSRPSGRARYNEQFF
. TRBJ1-2 TRBV5-8 . TGCGCCAGCAGCCAAGATCTTACAGGGAGACCCTATGGCTACACCTTC CASSQDLTGRPYGYTF
. TRBJ2-7 TRBV7-9 . TGTGCCAGCAGCTTCTTGGGATACGAGCAGTACTTC CASSFLGYEQYF
. TRBJ2-7 TRBV14 TRBD2 TGTGCCAGCAGCCAAGTTACGACTAGCGGGGCCGTCGAGCAGTACTTC CASSQVTTSGAVEQYF
. TRBJ2-7 TRBV13 TRBD1 TGTGCCAGCAGCCGTCCGGGACAGCACTACGAGCAGTACTTC CASSRPGQHYEQYF
few TRBJ2-7 TRBV7-9 TRBD2 TGTGCCAGCAGCTTAGAAACCGGGACTAGCGGGTCTAAAATTTACGAGCAGTACTTC CASSLETGTSGSKIYEQYF
. TRBJ1-5 TRBV28 . TGTGCCAGCAACCCGATAGTGGGGGGGCCTCAGCCCCAGCATTTT CASNPIVGGPQPQHF
. TRBJ2-2 TRBV30 . TGTGCCTGGAGTGTAAAGACCGGGGAGCTGTTTTTT CAWSVKTGELFF
. TRBJ1-1 TRBV7-8 . TGTGCCAGCAGCCTGCGGGGGGAGGTGGACACTGAAGCTTTCTTT CASSLRGEVDTEAFF
once TRBJ1-5 TRBV5-8 TRBD1 TGTGCCAGCAGCTTCACCGGGACAGATTTCGAACAGCCCCAGCATTTT CASSFTGTDFEQPQHF
few TRBJ1-1 TRBV19 . TGTGCCAGTAGTAGGACCAACACTGAAGCTTTCTTT CASSRTNTEAFF
. TRBJ2-3 TRBV4-3 . TGCGCCAGCAGCCAAGATCTAGGCTGGGGCACAGATACGCAGTATTTT CASSQDLGWGTDTQYF
. TRBJ2-5 TRBV6-6 . TGTGCCAGCAGTCCCCAGATCGGGTTGGAGACCCAGTACTTC CASSPQIGLETQYF
. TRBJ2-7 TRBV4-3 . TGCGCCAGCAGCCAAGATTCAGGGAACTACGAGCAGTACTTC CASSQDSGNYEQYF
. TRBJ2-3 TRBV4-3 TRBD2 TGCGCCAGCAGCCAGGTAGCGGGGGGGCCAACAGATACGCAGTATTTT CASSQVAGGPTDTQYF
. TRBJ1-3 TRBV7-6 . TGTGCCAGCAGCTGGACCCAGGGTGGCAACACCATATATTTT CASSWTQGGNTIYF
. TRBJ1-6 TRBV7-6 TRBD1 TGTGCCAGCAGCTCCGGGACAGGGAATTCACCCCTCCACTTT CASSSGTGNSPLHF
. TRBJ2-1 TRBV11-2 TRBD2 TGTGCCAGCAGCTTGACTAGCGGGAAACGCGAGCAGTTCTTC CASSLTSGKREQFF
. TRBJ2-2 TRBV4-1 . TGCGCCAGCAGCCAAGACATTACCTTGGGCACCGGGGAGCTGTTTTTT CASSQDITLGTGELFF
. TRBJ1-1 TRBV19 . TGTGCCAGTAAACCTTACGACACTGAAGCTTTCTTT CASKPYDTEAFF
. TRBJ2-1 TRBV19 . TGTGCCAGTAGTGAACCCAGGGTGGCCTACAATGAGCAGTTCTTC CASSEPRVAYNEQFF